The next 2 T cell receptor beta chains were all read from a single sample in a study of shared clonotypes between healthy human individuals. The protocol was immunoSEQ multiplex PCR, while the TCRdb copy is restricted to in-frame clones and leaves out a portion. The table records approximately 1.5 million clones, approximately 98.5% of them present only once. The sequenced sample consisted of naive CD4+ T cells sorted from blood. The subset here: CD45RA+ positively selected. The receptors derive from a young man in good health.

The CDR3 spells CASRTPGLWEQYF. The CDR3 DNA reads as TGTGCCAGCAGGACGCCAGGGTTGTGGGAGCAGTACTTC. The V gene is TRBV28, the J gene TRBJ2-7, with a tentative D call TRBD1 (5 bases). The CDR3 is made up of 13 amino acids. Germline CDR1 MDHEN, CDR2 SYDVKM. V was pared by 6 bases and J by 7 bases, with 16 bases between.

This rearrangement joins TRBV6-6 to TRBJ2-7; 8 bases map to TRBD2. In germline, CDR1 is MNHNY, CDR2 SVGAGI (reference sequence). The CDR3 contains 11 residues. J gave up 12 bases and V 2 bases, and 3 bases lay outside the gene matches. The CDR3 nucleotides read TGTGCCAGCAGTTACGGACTAGCACCGTACTTC. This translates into CASSYGLAPYF.